Listed here are 21 T cell receptor beta chains from one sample, sequenced in a study of CXCR3-negative and CXCR3-positive naive CD8 T cells. Findings and caveats of the study: CXCR3-positive naive cells had more hydrophobic TRB CDR3s than CXCR3-negative naive cells.

Antigens for these TCRs are unknown. The method, 5' RACE with UMI labels, was used to prepare the TRB cDNA libraries. Reprocessing the 5' RACE reads, TCRdb reports a single entry for every CDR3 protein and omits DNA. The sample data list over 70,000 distinct CDR3 sequences. Sequenced sample: naive CXCR3+ CD8+ T cells from blood. Subset meaning: CD45RO-CCR7+CD27+CD95- naive CD8+ T cells expressing CXCR3 (TNR3+). The receptors were sampled from a human donor in good health. Some clones in this sample may be carry-over from other donors' samples.

The chain recombines TRBV7-9 with TRBJ2-3; TCRdb outputs TRBD2, but without DNA this stays unchecked. The CDR3 loop spans 14 amino acids. Looked up from germline, CDR1 is SEHNR and CDR2 is FQNEAQ (reference sequence). CDR3 in amino acids: CASSFQREGDTQYF.

The V and J genes are TRBV7-6 and TRBJ2-6; as DNA is missing, the TRBD1 call by TCRdb cannot be tested. Germline CDR1 is SGHVS and CDR2 is FNYEAQ. The CDR3 consists of 17 residues. This CDR3 is CAAPRGDDNSGANVLTF.

The genes are TRBV20-1 and TRBJ2-1. In germline, CDR1 is DFQATT, CDR2 SNEGSKA (reference sequence). This CDR3 spans 14 amino acids. This CDR3 reads CSARQTDQPPEQFF.

The chain is built from TRBV12-3 or TRBV12-4 and TRBJ2-7. This CDR3 is built from 12 residues. The CDR3 is CASSFGQLEQYF.

This chain joins TRBV3-1 and TRBJ2-3; TCRdb selects TRBD2, and the lack of DNA leaves this call unchecked. Germline V gene data show CDR1 as LGHDT and CDR2 as YNNKEL (reference sequence). The CDR3 runs to 16 residues. The CDR3: CASSPGLAPLTDTQYF.

The chain joins TRBV4-1 to TRBJ2-1; checking the TCRdb D call of TRBD1 is not possible without DNA. The CDR3 consists of 15 residues. Germline V gene lookup returns CDR1 MGHRA and CDR2 YSYEKL. The CDR3 sequence is CASSHDAGVGNEQFF.

The chain couples TRBV6-5 to TRBJ2-3. The CDR3 extends over 16 amino acids. Germline CDR1 and CDR2: MNHEY and SVGAGI. The CDR3 region is CASSYQPPVRTDTQYF.

The V call is TRBV14, the J call TRBJ2-5; the TRBD2 assignment by TCRdb is unverifiable without DNA. CDR3 length: 16 residues. Per the germline V gene, CDR1 is SGHDN and CDR2 is FVKESK. The CDR3 sequence is CASSLRLAGPSETQYF.

The rearrangement uses TRBV6-6 and TRBJ2-5; absent DNA, TCRdb's TRBD1 call cannot be checked. Germline V gives CDR1 MNHNY, CDR2 SVGAGI (reference sequence). The CDR3 is made up of 15 amino acids. CDR3 region: CASSYSNGGQETQYF.

The genes are TRBV7-6 and TRBJ1-2; no DNA is available, so the TRBD1 call from TCRdb remains unchecked. The CDR3 loop spans 15 amino acids. Germline V gene sequence: CDR1 SGHVS, CDR2 FNYEAQ. CDR3 sequence reads: CASSLSAQRGYGYTF.

This chain links TRBV28 with TRBJ2-7; there is no DNA to check the TCRdb D call of TRBD1. The CDR3 runs 11 residues. Germline values: CDR1 MDHEN, CDR2 SYDVKM. The CDR3 loop is CASGQGYEQYF. The complete variable domain, with remaining parts taken from reference TRBV28 and TRBJ2-7, reads DVKVTQSSRYLVKRTGEKVFLECVQDMDHENMFWYRQDPGLGLRLIYFSYDVKMKEKGDIPEGYSVSREKKERFSLILESASTNQTSMYLCASGQGYEQYFGPGTRLTVT.

The V and J genes are TRBV29-1 and TRBJ2-3; TCRdb gives TRBD2 as the D gene, but with no DNA this cannot be confirmed. The CDR3 has 14 residues. Per the germline V gene, CDR1 is SQVTM and CDR2 is ANQGSEA. The chain's CDR3 is CSPRLAGGPDTQYF.

The V call is TRBV20-1, the J call TRBJ2-1; there is no DNA to check the TCRdb D call of TRBD1. The CDR3 is 12 residues long. Germline CDR1 reads DFQATT; CDR2 reads SNEGSKA (reference sequence). CDR3 residues: CSARDLGDEQFF.

The chain uses TRBV28 and TRBJ2-7; with no DNA, the TCRdb D assignment of TRBD2 cannot be verified. The CDR3 has 15 amino acids. Germline loops: CDR1 MDHEN, CDR2 SYDVKM. The CDR3 is CASSLSGSGAYEQYF.

The rearrangement joins TRBV7-2 to TRBJ1-2; TCRdb designates TRBD1, a call that cannot be tested without DNA. Germline V gene sequence: CDR1 SGHTA, CDR2 FQGNSA. This CDR3 comprises 15 residues. Here the CDR3 reads CASSLGRGENYGYTF.

V gene TRBV7-2 combines with J gene TRBJ2-2; the TCRdb call, TRBD1, lacks DNA for checking. The CDR3 covers 16 residues. Germline V gives CDR1 SGHTA, CDR2 FQGNSA. The CDR3 reads CASTVMGQGHTGELFF.

The rearrangement joins TRBV2 to TRBJ1-1. The CDR3 is 13 amino acids. The germline V gene has CDR1 SNHLY and CDR2 FYNNEI. This CDR3 is CASSEAFGVEAFF.

The V gene is TRBV5-1, the J gene TRBJ2-7; with no DNA, the TCRdb D assignment of TRBD1 cannot be verified. The V gene's germline CDR1 is SGHRS and CDR2 YFSETQ. The CDR3 extends over 17 amino acids. The CDR3 region is CASSLNKDRPSSYEQYF.

The gene calls are TRBV2 and TRBJ2-3; TCRdb's D call, TRBD2, is unchecked because there is no DNA. The germline V gene encodes CDR1 SNHLY and CDR2 FYNNEI. The CDR3 spans 12 residues. The CDR3 spells CASRDLSDTQYF.

The chain links TRBV6-1 to TRBJ2-5; TCRdb outputs TRBD1, but without DNA this stays unchecked. The CDR3 covers 12 residues. From germline, CDR1 is MNHNS and CDR2 SASEGT. CDR3 region: CASSNREETQYF.

V and J are TRBV10-3 and TRBJ2-7. CDR3 length: 13 amino acids. Germline CDR1 ENHRY, CDR2 SYGVKD. CDR3 in amino acids: CAIREDSSYEQYF.